The next 29 T cell receptor beta chains were all read from a single sample in a study of Ad26.COV2.S vaccination and SARS-CoV-2 variants. Treatment reported: 15 to 20 received Ad26.COV2.S at low or high dose, single or two shots; several received placebo; per-sample allocation not given. Collection of the samples took place on day 63 after the first injection of vaccine or placebo. Here immunoSEQ multiplex PCR was the method, and the copy in TCRdb shows in-frame clones only, minus some. The sample has 430,000 or so clones, approximately 89% seen once. Source: peripheral blood, taken in a trial of Ad26.COV2.S vaccine versus placebo. All receptors come from a person aged 18-65 years who received the Ad26.COV2.S COVID-19 vaccine or a placebo.

The chain combines TRBV24-1 with TRBJ2-2; 9 nucleotides match TRBD2. This CDR3 comprises 16 residues. Germline CDR1 KGHDR, CDR2 SFDVKD. V gave up 4 bases and J gave up 1 base; unmatched junction bases: 3. CDR3 nucleotide sequence: TGTGCCACCAGTGACCAGACTAGCGGGAACACCGGGGAGCTGTTTTTT. This translates into CATSDQTSGNTGELFF.

The chain carries TRBV7-9 and TRBJ1-2, with 7 bases matching TRBD1. Losses at the gene ends were 5 bases for V and 4 bases for J; bases not matched to a gene: 1. Germline V gene data show CDR1 as SEHNR and CDR2 as FQNEAQ (reference sequence). The CDR3 has 12 residues. The CDR3 loop reads CASSRQGYGYTF. The CDR3 coding sequence is TGTGCCAGCAGCCGACAGGGCTATGGCTACACCTTC. The full variable domain, its missing parts supplied by reference TRBV7-9 and TRBJ1-2, is DTGVSQNPRHKITKRGQNVTFRCDPISEHNRLYWYRQTLGQGPEFLTYFQNEAQLEKSRLLSDRFSAERPKGSFSTLEIQRTEQGDSAMYLCASSRQGYGYTFGSGTRLTVV.

V and J are TRBV13 and TRBJ2-3; D not certain. This CDR3 has 13 residues. The germline CDR1 and CDR2 sequences are PRHDT and FYEKMQ (reference sequence). Deletions cut 1 base from V and 3 bases from J, with 5 bases between. The CDR3 reads CASSLARTDTQYF. The CDR3 DNA sequence: TGTGCCAGCAGCTTAGCTAGGACAGATACGCAGTATTTT.

This clone appeared a single time. The V call is TRBV14, the J call TRBJ1-5, with D possibly being TRBD1 (5 bases). CDR1 is SGHDN, CDR2 FVKESK, per germline. CDR3 length equals 15 residues. Trimming took off 1 base at V and 4 bases at J, with 11 bases between the two ends. The CDR3 region has the DNA TGTGCCAGCAGCCAAGGGGGCACGACAAATCAGCCCCAGCATTTT. Encoded protein: CASSQGGTTNQPQHF.

J is TRBJ1-2 and V is TRBV6-2 or TRBV6-3; D gene unclear. CDR1 is MNHEY and CDR2 is SVGEGT in the germline V gene. The germline V and J ends were trimmed by 3 bases and 4 bases, with 9 bases remaining between them. The CDR3 is 13 residues long. The CDR3 region is CASSYRQAYGYTF. CDR3 bases: TGTGCCAGCAGTTATAGGCAGGCCTATGGCTACACCTTC.

V gene TRBV19 combines with J gene TRBJ2-2; a weak D match, TRBD1 (5 bases). The V gene lost 0 bases and the J gene lost 6 bases, with 11 bases spanning the gap. The CDR3 runs to 15 residues. CDR1 is LNHDA and CDR2 is SQIVND in the germline V gene (reference sequence). The CDR3 region is CASSIDRVPPGELFF. CDR3 sequence (DNA): TGTGCCAGTAGTATAGACAGGGTTCCTCCCGGGGAGCTGTTTTTT.

This chain uses TRBV5-1 with TRBJ2-2, with D unclear. Trimming pared 5 bases from V and 3 bases from J, leaving 8 bases between. The CDR3 extends over 13 amino acids. Per the germline V gene, CDR1 is SGHRS and CDR2 is YFSETQ. CDR3 sequence reads: CASSKWDTGELFF. Written as DNA, the CDR3 is TGCGCCAGCAGTAAGTGGGACACCGGGGAGCTGTTTTTT.

The rearrangement joins TRBV6-6 to TRBJ1-1; D gene uncertain. V was trimmed by 2 bases and J by 11 bases, leaving 15 bases between them. The CDR3 length is 13 residues. Germline lookup yields CDR1 MNHNY and CDR2 SVGAGI (reference sequence). The CDR3 here is CASSYDPATGAFF. The CDR3 nucleotides read TGTGCCAGCAGTTACGACCCGGCAACCGGGGCTTTCTTT.

The chain uses TRBV7-2 and TRBJ1-1; D gene unclear. Germline assignment: CDR1 SGHTA and CDR2 FQGNSA. The V end was cut by 1 base, the J end by 0 bases, with 9 bases between. The CDR3 is 15 residues long. The CDR3 spells CASSLGTRMNTEAFF. Written as DNA, the CDR3 is TGTGCCAGCAGCTTAGGTACGAGAATGAACACTGAAGCTTTCTTT.

V is TRBV4-2 and J is TRBJ1-6, with no clear D. Per germline, CDR1 LGHNA and CDR2 YNFKEQ. The CDR3 contains 16 residues. V was clipped by 0 bases and J by 0 bases, with 6 bases between them. CDR3: CASSQDEGSYNSPLHF. DNA for the CDR3: TGTGCCAGCAGCCAAGATGAGGGCTCCTATAATTCACCCCTCCACTTT.

V and J are TRBV3-1 (or the pseudogene TRBV3-2) and TRBJ1-1; possibly TRBD1 for D (5 bases). The V gene's germline CDR1 is LGHDT and CDR2 YNNKEL (reference sequence). CDR3 size: 15 residues. Trimming removed 2 bases at V and 2 bases at J, with 12 bases between. The CDR3 reads CASSQWGAQNTEAFF. CDR3 bases: TGTGCCAGCAGCCAATGGGGCGCCCAAAACACTGAAGCTTTCTTT.

This chain connects TRBV27 to TRBJ1-5; 7 bases are a match to TRBD1. There are 16 residues in the CDR3. CDR1 is MNHEY and CDR2 is SMNVEV in the germline V gene (reference sequence). V was pared by 6 bases and J by 0 bases, with 8 bases of the junction left unmatched. The CDR3 DNA is TGTGCCAGCAGACGGACAGGTGCTTATAGCAATCAGCCCCAGCATTTT. It encodes CASRRTGAYSNQPQHF.

This chain connects TRBV5-1 to TRBJ2-2, with 9 bases that match TRBD2. The CDR3 runs 18 residues. J gave up 7 bases and V 7 bases, and 20 bases lay outside the gene matches. In germline, CDR1 is SGHRS, CDR2 YFSETQ. CDR3 sequence reads: CASEPLRDSSGTGGELFF. The CDR3 region has the DNA TGCGCCAGCGAGCCCCTGAGGGATTCTAGCGGGACGGGCGGGGAGCTGTTTTTT.

CDR3 protein: CASSPLGNLPNGGLFF. The CDR3 bases are TGTGCCAGCAGTCCCCTCGGGAACCTACCTAACGGGGGACTGTTTTTT. V is TRBV6-2 or TRBV6-3 and J is TRBJ1-4, with D perhaps TRBD1 (5 bases). Trimming pared 5 bases from V and 13 bases from J, leaving 26 bases between. CDR1 and CDR2 (germline): MNHEY, SVGEGT. This CDR3 contains 16 residues.

This rearrangement joins TRBV7-8 to TRBJ1-5, with a tentative D call TRBD1 (6 bases). V lost 3 bases and J 4 bases, leaving 10 bases between the germline ends. CDR1 is SGHVS, CDR2 FQNEAQ, per germline. The CDR3 runs 14 residues. DNA of the CDR3: TGTGCCAGCAGCTTTCGTCAGGGGAATCAGCCCCAGCATTTT. Translation: CASSFRQGNQPQHF.

The chain employs TRBV4-2 and TRBJ2-2; no definite D call. Germline V gives CDR1 LGHNA, CDR2 YNFKEQ. The CDR3 contains 14 residues. Trimming removed 4 bases from V and 1 base from J, with 7 bases in between. CDR3: CASSRTENTGELFF. The CDR3 nucleotides read TGTGCCAGCAGCCGGACGGAGAACACCGGGGAGCTGTTTTTT.

V usage is TRBV4-1 and J usage is TRBJ1-1; 8 bases match TRBD1. The V gene's germline CDR1 is MGHRA and CDR2 YSYEKL. After removal of 0 bases from V and 7 bases from J, the junction contained 16 bases not matched to a gene. The CDR3 length is 18 residues. In DNA form, the CDR3 reads TGCGCCAGCAGCCAAGATCCAGGGGGCGCATGGGGGGCGCTTGAAGCTTTCTTT. Translating gives CASSQDPGGAWGALEAFF.

About this clone itself: One junction end does not reproduce the germline sequence, and a read error may be involved. V and J are TRBV23-1 and TRBJ2-5; D may be TRBD1 (6 bases). TRBV23-1 falls under the ORF class, with uncertain function. CDR3 length: 12 amino acids. The CDR3 DNA sequence: TGCGCCAGCAGTCAACCGGGACACACCCGGTACTTC. Its translation: CASSQPGHTRYF.

The genes are TRBV19 and TRBJ1-2; maybe TRBD1 (6 bases). CDR3 length: 14 residues. Looked up from germline, CDR1 is LNHDA and CDR2 is SQIVND (reference sequence). V lost 1 base, J lost 4 bases, and 10 bases lay in between. The CDR3 is CASSIVDSVYGYTF. In nucleotides, the CDR3 is TGTGCCAGTAGTATAGTGGACAGCGTCTATGGCTACACCTTC.

V is TRBV4-2 and J is TRBJ2-1; 8 positions match TRBD2. Germline trimming cut 1 base from V and 6 bases from J; bases unmatched to any gene: 8. Germline V CDR1 and CDR2: LGHNA, YNFKEQ. The CDR3 runs 16 residues. DNA of the CDR3: TGTGCCAGCAGCCAAGTCAAGGGACTAGAGGGCAATGAGCAGTTCTTC. It specifies CASSQVKGLEGNEQFF.

The rearrangement uses TRBV6-6 and TRBJ2-3; D could derive from TRBD1 or TRBD2 (6 bases each). Germline CDR1 is MNHNY and CDR2 is SVGAGI (reference sequence). The CDR3 is 16 amino acids. V lost 2 bases to trimming and J lost 2 bases, with 14 bases between them. The CDR3 sequence is CASSYNQGTLTDTQYF. CDR3 bases: TGTGCCAGCAGTTACAACCAGGGGACTCTCACAGATACGCAGTATTTT.

The chain combines TRBV7-2 with TRBJ2-3, with 9 bases that match TRBD2. The CDR3 loop spans 15 amino acids. Germline V lookup: CDR1 SGHTA, CDR2 FQGNSA. The junction had 4 bases not matched to a gene; V was cut back by 2 bases and J by 4 bases. CDR3 coding DNA: TGTGCCAGCAGCTTACTAGCGGGGATGTCAGATACGCAGTATTTT. This encodes CASSLLAGMSDTQYF.

The V and J genes are TRBV7-9 and TRBJ1-5; possible D gene TRBD1, 5 bases. CDR3 size: 18 residues. V lost 1 base and J 3 bases, leaving 19 bases between the germline ends. Germline V gives CDR1 SEHNR, CDR2 FQNEAQ (reference sequence). The CDR3 protein is CASSLGTTLHELNQPQHF. CDR3 sequence (DNA): TGTGCCAGCAGCTTAGGGACAACCCTTCACGAACTCAATCAGCCCCAGCATTTT.

The rearrangement uses TRBV19 and TRBJ2-3, with D possibly being TRBD1 (7 bases). Trimming removed 3 bases at V and 6 bases at J, with 13 bases between. This CDR3 has 14 amino acids. The germline V gene has CDR1 LNHDA and CDR2 SQIVND (reference sequence). CDR3 loop: CASSIQGGEDTQYF. The CDR3 DNA reads TGTGCCAGTAGTATTCAGGGGGGAGAGGATACGCAGTATTTT. Full variable domain (outside the CDR3, taken from reference TRBV19 and TRBJ2-3): DGGITQSPKYLFRKEGQNVTLSCEQNLNHDAMYWYRQDPGQGLRLIYYSQIVNDFQKGDIAEGYSVSREKKESFPLTVTSAQKNPTAFYLCASSIQGGEDTQYFGPGTRLTVL.

CDR3 DNA sequence: TGTGCCAGCTCACCGGCGACAGGGGGTCAGCCCCAGCATTTT. Translation: CASSPATGGQPQHF. V gene TRBV18 combines with J gene TRBJ1-5; 9 bases are a match to TRBD1. The V segment lost 3 bases and the J segment 6 bases; nucleotides outside the gene matches: 3. The CDR3 is 14 residues long. Germline values: CDR1 KGHSH, CDR2 LQKENI. The variable domain in full, completed from reference TRBV18 and TRBJ1-5, reads NAGVMQNPRHLVRRRGQEARLRCSPMKGHSHVYWYRQLPEEGLKFMVYLQKENIIDESGMPKERFSAEFPKEGPSILRIQQVVRGDSAAYFCASSPATGGQPQHFGDGTRLSIL.

This sequence joins TRBV6-5 and TRBJ1-5; D is perhaps TRBD1 (6 bases). The CDR3 sequence is 15 residues long. Trimming took 5 bases from V and 6 from J, leaving 17 bases between them. CDR1 MNHEY and CDR2 SVGAGI come from the germline V gene. The CDR3 DNA follows: TGTGCCAGCAGTAACCCCGGGGGCGCGAGTCAGCCCCAGCATTTT. Translation: CASSNPGGASQPQHF.

This chain links TRBV18 with TRBJ1-6, with D uncertain. CDR1 is KGHSH and CDR2 is LQKENI in the germline V gene. The CDR3 contains 15 residues. Trimming removed 1 base at V and 7 bases at J, with 11 bases between. The CDR3 nucleotides read TGTGCCAGCTCACCACGGTCGTGGCCCAATTCACCCCTCCACTTT. Its translation is CASSPRSWPNSPLHF.

Concerning this clone: The sample carries other DNA sequences with the same CDR3. DNA for the CDR3: TGTGCCAGCAGTTTGTACCGCCGGGGGACTGAAGCTTTCTTT. Translated, it gives CASSLYRRGTEAFF. The V and J genes are TRBV27 and TRBJ1-1; a possible D gene is TRBD1 (5 bases). This CDR3 region has 14 residues. Looked up from germline, CDR1 is MNHEY and CDR2 is SMNVEV (reference sequence). V lost 3 bases and J lost 5, with 13 bases in between.

This chain connects TRBV6-5 to TRBJ1-6; no definite D call. The CDR3 is 15 residues long. The germline V and J ends were trimmed by 9 bases and 8 bases, with 20 bases remaining between them. The germline gives CDR1 MNHEY, CDR2 SVGAGI. For the CDR3, the DNA is TGTGCCAGTTTGAGAGCGCCCGACTTTTATTCACCCCTCCACTTT. Residues: CASLRAPDFYSPLHF.